This T cell receptor beta chain comes out of a study of CD8 T cells in Susac syndrome. Findings of the study overall: The study's TCR sequencing and HLA analysis drew on a certain number of individuals. That number was acknowledged as relatively small.

V lost 5 bases to trimming and J lost 0 bases; unmatched junction nucleotides: 11. Germline values: CDR1 LNHNV, CDR2 YYDKDF (reference sequence). This CDR3 has 18 residues. Random hexamers were used to reverse transcribe about 0.5 to 1 ug of RNA. The immunoSEQ assay covered 54 Vbeta and 13 Jbeta segments for CDR3. TCRdb itself ran the immunoSEQ multiplex PCR reads through MiXCR, one entry per CDR3 protein. Counted here are 250,000 to 300,000 distinct CDR3 sequences, 80% to 90% occurring once; the ten biggest clones make up over 0.09%. Remarks on this clonotype: What it recognizes is unknown.

The study sequenced TCR beta in blood CD8+ and CD4+ T cells. Bulk CD8+ and CD4+ cells came from magnetic negative isolation; CD8+ TEMRA by FACS. The sample taken for sequencing was CD8+ T cells from PBMCs. The sequence derives from a human donor with multiple sclerosis. The gene calls are TRBV15 and TRBJ2-2; 8 bases are a match to TRBD2. CDR3 in amino acids: CATSGTAAGAPNTGELFF. Here the CDR3 DNA reads TGTGCCACCAGCGGGACCGCAGCGGGAGCTCCGAACACCGGGGAGCTGTTTTTT.